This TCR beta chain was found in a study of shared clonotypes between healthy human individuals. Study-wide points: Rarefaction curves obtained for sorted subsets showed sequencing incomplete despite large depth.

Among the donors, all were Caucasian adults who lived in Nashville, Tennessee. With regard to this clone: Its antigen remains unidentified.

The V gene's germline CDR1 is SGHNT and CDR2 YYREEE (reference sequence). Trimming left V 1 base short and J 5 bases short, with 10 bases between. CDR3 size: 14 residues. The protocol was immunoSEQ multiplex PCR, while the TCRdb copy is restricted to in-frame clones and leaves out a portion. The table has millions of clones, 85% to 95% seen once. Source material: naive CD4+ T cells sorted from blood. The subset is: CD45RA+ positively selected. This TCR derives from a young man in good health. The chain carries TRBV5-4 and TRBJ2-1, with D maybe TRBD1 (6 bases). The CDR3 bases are TGTGCCAGCAGCTTGACAGGGACCAACAATGAGCAGTTCTTC. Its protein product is CASSLTGTNNEQFF.